This TCR beta chain was found in a study of OX40 agonist ivuxolimab in advanced cancers. Study-wide results and caveats: Researchers did not determine the expanded peripheral T cells' antigen specificity. Some nonresponders also had low normalized T-cell clonal expansion.

In the case of this clone: Its antigen is currently unknown.

Deletions cut 1 base from V and 8 bases from J, with 11 bases between. The V gene's germline CDR1 is GTSNPN and CDR2 SVGIG (reference sequence). The CDR3 spans 13 residues. Systemic immunosuppression or autoimmune disease history was grounds to exclude patients. The protocol was immunoSEQ multiplex PCR, while the TCRdb copy is restricted to in-frame clones and leaves out a portion. The sample has roughly 50,000 clones; around 89% are singletons. This material consisted of CD4+ or CD8+ T cells sorted from blood, taken in a trial of the OX40 agonist ivuxolimab. The source of this sequence is an adult with an advanced solid tumor such as melanoma, head and neck, liver or kidney cancer. The chain has TRBV30 and TRBJ1-4; D remains ambiguous. CDR3 residues: CAWSEGSGEKLFF. CDR3 nucleotides: TGTGCCTGGAGTGAGGGTAGTGGGGAAAAACTGTTTTTT.